One sample yielded the 14 T cell receptor beta chains listed below, sequenced in a study of OX40 agonist ivuxolimab in advanced cancers. Using immunoSEQ multiplex PCR, the repertoire was profiled, and TCRdb retains in-frame clones only, with some absent. Among about 70,000 clones listed, about 90% were seen once. The sequences come from CD4+ or CD8+ T cells sorted from blood, collected in a trial of the OX40 agonist ivuxolimab. The source is an adult with an advanced solid tumor such as melanoma, head and neck, liver or kidney cancer.

The chain couples TRBV6-5 to TRBJ2-1; no reliable D call. This CDR3 comprises 15 residues. From germline, CDR1 is MNHEY and CDR2 SVGAGI. V gave up 4 bases and J gave up 4 bases, with 14 bases separating them. The CDR3 loop is CASSSGIRQYNEQFF. CDR3 nucleotide sequence: TGTGCCAGCAGTTCGGGTATCAGGCAGTACAATGAGCAGTTCTTC.

This clone was seen only once. The chain employs TRBV18 and TRBJ1-1; possible D gene TRBD1, 5 bases. Germline V gives CDR1 KGHSH, CDR2 LQKENI. V was pared by 2 bases and J by 7 bases, with 11 bases between. CDR3 size: 13 residues. DNA of the CDR3: TGTGCCAGCTCACCAAGGAGGGACGGTGAAGCTTTCTTT. Amino acids: CASSPRRDGEAFF.

The chain employs TRBV9 and TRBJ1-1, with 7 bases fitting TRBD1. CDR1 and CDR2 from the germline V gene are SGDLS and YYNGEE. Trimming took 9 bases from V and 3 from J; bases not matched to a gene: 14. The CDR3 runs 15 residues. The CDR3 here is CATVLQGQGDTEAFF. CDR3 DNA: TGTGCCACCGTACTTCAGGGCCAGGGGGACACTGAAGCTTTCTTT. Combining the CDR3 with reference TRBV9 and TRBJ1-1 gives the whole variable domain DSGVTQTPKHLITATGQRVTLRCSPRSGDLSVYWYQQSLDQGLQFLIQYYNGEERAKGNILERFSAQQFPDLHSELNLSSLELGDSALYFCATVLQGQGDTEAFFGQGTRLTVV.

The rearrangement joins TRBV27 to TRBJ2-6; tentative D call: TRBD1 (6 bases). This CDR3 comprises 15 residues. In germline, CDR1 is MNHEY, CDR2 SMNVEV (reference sequence). V dropped 3 bases and J dropped 4 bases, with 10 bases sitting between them. The CDR3 DNA reads as TGTGCCAGCAGTTTTTGGGGGCGCGGGGCCAACGTCCTGACTTTC. This encodes CASSFWGRGANVLTF.

CDR3 residues: CASSLSRRTGNQPQHF. Here the CDR3 DNA reads TGTGCCAGTAGTCTCTCCCGCCGGACAGGGAATCAGCCCCAGCATTTT. The J gene is TRBJ1-5, the V gene TRBV19; 8 bases are a match to TRBD1. Trimming took 5 bases from V and 4 from J; bases not matched to a gene: 10. Germline V gene data show CDR1 as LNHDA and CDR2 as SQIVND (reference sequence). The CDR3 has 16 amino acids.

This chain connects TRBV4-2 to TRBJ2-7; possibly TRBD1 or TRBD2 for D (5 bases each). The CDR3 is 14 residues long. Trimming removed 8 bases from V and 7 bases from J, with 21 bases in between. Germline-derived CDR1 and CDR2 are LGHNA and YNFKEQ. The CDR3 reads CASGTGPTAREQYF. CDR3 DNA: TGTGCCAGCGGAACGGGACCGACTGCTAGGGAGCAGTACTTC.

V gene TRBV4-1 combines with J gene TRBJ2-5; 9 bases line up with TRBD2. The junction had 7 bases not matched to a gene; V was cut back by 1 base and J by 4 bases. Looked up from germline, CDR1 is MGHRA and CDR2 is YSYEKL. The CDR3 contains 16 residues. DNA of the CDR3: TGCGCCAGCAGCCAAGGGGGCGGGGGGGCCCGAGAGACCCAGTACTTC. It is translated as CASSQGGGGARETQYF.

The rearrangement links TRBV5-1 to TRBJ1-3; D is uncertain. V lost 0 bases to trimming and J lost 0 bases, with 7 bases between them. CDR3 length: 15 residues. Germline V gene sequence: CDR1 SGHRS, CDR2 YFSETQ. Here the CDR3 DNA reads TGCGCCAGCAGCTTGGCGACGGACTCTGGAAACACCATATATTTT. Encoded protein: CASSLATDSGNTIYF.

The V call is TRBV9, the J call TRBJ1-3; no clear D gene. V gave up 3 bases and J gave up 3 bases, with 7 bases separating them. There are 13 residues in the CDR3. Per the germline V gene, CDR1 is SGDLS and CDR2 is YYNGEE. The CDR3 here is CASSAGDGNTIYF. As DNA, the CDR3 is TGTGCCAGCAGCGCGGGCGATGGAAACACCATATATTTT.

This chain links TRBV7-8 with TRBJ2-7; no definite D call. Germline CDR1 reads SGHVS; CDR2 reads FQNEAQ. V lost 5 bases to trimming and J lost 1 base, with 9 bases between them. The CDR3 runs 13 residues. The CDR3 nucleotides are TGTGCCAGCAGCCCCCGGGCTTCCTACGAGCAGTACTTC. Protein product: CASSPRASYEQYF.

The chain links TRBV7-9 to TRBJ1-5, with D perhaps matching TRBD1 (5 bases). V lost 2 bases, J lost 6 bases, and 14 bases lay in between. The CDR3 contains 15 residues. Germline CDR1 reads SEHNR; CDR2 reads FQNEAQ (reference sequence). The CDR3 DNA is TGTGCCAGCAGCTTATCGGGGGGTCTGGGTCAGCCCCAGCATTTT. This sequence encodes CASSLSGGLGQPQHF.

The chain couples TRBV2 to TRBJ2-1, with 7 bases matching TRBD2. The CDR3 has 15 residues. V trimming: 7 bases; J trimming: 3 bases; junction bases outside the gene matches: 9. Germline V CDR1 and CDR2: SNHLY, FYNNEI. CDR3 amino acids: CASKFSGELYNEQFF. CDR3 in DNA: TGTGCCAGCAAATTCAGCGGGGAACTCTACAATGAGCAGTTCTTC.

This clone was seen once. V and J are TRBV2 and TRBJ2-3; D may be TRBD1 (6 bases). The CDR3 runs 14 residues. V was shortened by 2 bases and J by 7 bases, with 13 bases between the two germline ends. CDR1 and CDR2 from the germline V gene are SNHLY and FYNNEI. CDR3 sequence (DNA): TGTGCCAGCAGTGAATGGGGGACAAGTAATACGCAGTATTTT. This translates into CASSEWGTSNTQYF.

The V and J genes are TRBV30 and TRBJ1-2; 9 bases match TRBD1. Per germline, CDR1 GTSNPN and CDR2 SVGIG (reference sequence). V shed 7 bases and J 10 bases; nucleotides not matched to a gene: 13. This CDR3 is 13 amino acids long. The CDR3 loop reads CAYLGQGYRFYTF. CDR3 sequence (DNA): TGTGCCTATCTAGGACAGGGGTATAGGTTCTACACCTTC.